A single sample is the source of the 24 T cell receptor beta chains below, sequenced in a study of Tregs in tolerant kidney transplant recipients. Repertoires were generated with immunoSEQ multiplex PCR, while TCRdb's copy carries only in-frame clones and drops some. This table holds 68,000 or so clones, about four fifths found once. The sequenced sample was CD4+ T cells from blood. These receptor sequences come from a human donor in good health.

The V call is TRBV7-8, the J call TRBJ1-3, with unresolved D. This CDR3 region has 12 residues. CDR1 is SGHVS, CDR2 FQNEAQ, per germline. V was pared by 3 bases and J by 3 bases, with 3 bases between. The CDR3 bases are TGTGCCAGCAGCTTCATTGGAAACACCATATATTTT. Its protein product is CASSFIGNTIYF.

In DNA, the CDR3 is TGTGCCAGCAGCCACAGGGTCGAGCAGTACTTC. Translated: CASSHRVEQYF. The chain couples TRBV6-6 to TRBJ2-7; tentatively, D is TRBD1 (6 bases). The ends were cut back, 6 bases at V and 6 bases at J, with 9 bases in the middle. Germline V gene sequence: CDR1 MNHNY, CDR2 SVGAGI (reference sequence). This CDR3 has 11 residues.

V is TRBV10-3 and J is TRBJ2-5; 9 nucleotides align to TRBD1. This CDR3 region has 13 residues. CDR1 is ENHRY and CDR2 is SYGVKD in the germline V gene. After removal of 10 bases from V and 4 bases from J, the junction contained 7 bases not matched to a gene. The CDR3 spells CATTGGRRETQYF. Here the CDR3 DNA reads TGTGCCACGACAGGGGGACGGCGAGAGACCCAGTACTTC.

V and J are TRBV6-1 and TRBJ2-3, with 7 nucleotides matching TRBD1. V shed 7 bases and J 5 bases; nucleotides not matched to a gene: 9. The CDR3 is 14 residues long. The germline gives CDR1 MNHNS, CDR2 SASEGT. The CDR3: CASIPYRGRDTQYF. In DNA form, the CDR3 reads TGTGCCAGCATCCCCTACAGGGGAAGAGATACGCAGTATTTT.

The rearrangement joins TRBV5-1 to TRBJ2-5; 8 bases map to TRBD2. There are 14 residues in the CDR3. Germline assignment: CDR1 SGHRS and CDR2 YFSETQ. V shed 3 bases, J shed 7 bases, and the junction held 8 bases outside the gene matches. The CDR3 loop reads CASSYGGAEVTQYF. CDR3 DNA sequence: TGCGCCAGCAGCTACGGGGGGGCCGAGGTGACCCAGTACTTC.

The rearrangement joins TRBV4-3 to TRBJ2-3; D gene unclear. V lost 4 bases, J lost 2 bases, and 13 bases lay in between. CDR1 is LGHNA, CDR2 YSLEER, per germline. This CDR3 contains 15 residues. The CDR3, as DNA: TGCGCCAGCAGCCTCGCCCTTAGCCCCACAGATACGCAGTATTTT. This encodes CASSLALSPTDTQYF.

The J gene is TRBJ2-5, the V gene TRBV18; no reliable D call. The V and J ends lost 4 bases and 4 bases respectively, with 7 bases between them. The CDR3 contains 12 residues. The germline V gene encodes CDR1 KGHSH and CDR2 LQKENI. The CDR3 loop is CASSRLGETQYF. The CDR3 DNA reads TGTGCCAGCTCACGGTTGGGAGAGACCCAGTACTTC. The entire variable domain, with the rest obtained from reference TRBV18 and TRBJ2-5, is as follows: NAGVMQNPRHLVRRRGQEARLRCSPMKGHSHVYWYRQLPEEGLKFMVYLQKENIIDESGMPKERFSAEFPKEGPSILRIQQVVRGDSAAYFCASSRLGETQYFGPGTRLLVL.

This sequence joins TRBV7-2 and TRBJ2-3; D might be TRBD1 or TRBD2, each matching 6 bases. The germline CDR1 and CDR2 sequences are SGHTA and FQGNSA. Trimming removed 1 base from V and 4 bases from J, with 12 bases in between. This CDR3 comprises 15 residues. CDR3 bases: TGTGCCAGCAGCTTAGTTTCAGGGGAGGCAGATACGCAGTATTTT. Translating it yields CASSLVSGEADTQYF. The whole variable domain, filled in from reference TRBV7-2 and TRBJ2-3, reads GAGVSQSPSNKVTEKGKDVELRCDPISGHTALYWYRQSLGQGLEFLIYFQGNSAPDKSGLPSDRFSAERTGGSVSTLTIQRTQQEDSAVYLCASSLVSGEADTQYFGPGTRLTVL.

This rearrangement joins TRBV5-1 to TRBJ2-5; no clear D gene. Trimming shortened V by 3 bases and J by 2 bases, and 8 bases separated the two germline ends. The germline V gene has CDR1 SGHRS and CDR2 YFSETQ. CDR3 length equals 13 residues. The CDR3 loop reads CASSYDPQETQYF. CDR3 bases: TGCGCCAGCAGCTACGATCCACAAGAGACCCAGTACTTC.

The gene calls are TRBV9 and TRBJ2-2, with D uncertain. The ends were cut back, 4 bases at V and 6 bases at J, with 16 bases in the middle. CDR3 length: 15 residues. From germline, CDR1 is SGDLS and CDR2 YYNGEE. Written as DNA, the CDR3 is TGTGCCAGCAGCCCAAGACGGCCTGGGGCCGGGGAGCTGTTTTTT. It codes for CASSPRRPGAGELFF.

The chain carries TRBV30 and TRBJ2-7; D gene unclear. V lost 7 bases and J 0 bases, leaving 16 bases between the germline ends. The CDR3 is made up of 14 amino acids. Germline-derived CDR1 and CDR2 are GTSNPN and SVGIG (reference sequence). CDR3 sequence: CALRIWSTSYEQYF. The CDR3 nucleotides are TGTGCCTTGAGGATTTGGAGTACCTCCTACGAGCAGTACTTC.

This clone came up a few times. The J gene is TRBJ1-6, the V gene TRBV30, with 7 nucleotides matching TRBD1. Germline V gives CDR1 GTSNPN, CDR2 SVGIG (reference sequence). The CDR3 runs 14 residues. With V trimmed by 3 bases and J by 7 bases, 6 bases remained unmatched. CDR3 region: CAWSLGTENSPLHF. The CDR3 DNA reads as TGTGCCTGGAGCCTCGGGACAGAGAATTCACCCCTCCACTTT.

The chain has TRBV7-2 and TRBJ2-5, with a tentative D call TRBD2 (5 bases). The germline V gene has CDR1 SGHTA and CDR2 FQGNSA. V shed 5 bases and J shed 4 bases, with 11 bases lying between them. This CDR3 spans 13 amino acids. The chain's CDR3 is CASSKRFGETQYF. The CDR3 nucleotides are TGTGCCAGCAGCAAGCGGTTCGGAGAGACCCAGTACTTC.

CDR3 DNA: TGCAGCGTTGCCGCCCAATTGGACACTGAAGCTTTCTTT. Amino acid sequence: CSVAAQLDTEAFF. The chain has TRBV29-1 and TRBJ1-1; no clear D. Per germline, CDR1 SQVTM and CDR2 ANQGSEA. V lost 4 bases and J 3 bases, leaving 12 bases between the germline ends. CDR3 size: 13 residues.

The rearrangement links TRBV30 to TRBJ1-1; possibly TRBD1 for D (5 bases). This CDR3 has 11 residues. CDR1 is GTSNPN, CDR2 SVGIG, per germline (reference sequence). V was cut by 3 bases and J by 6 bases, with 8 bases left in between. This CDR3 reads CAWRGGAEAFF. Written as DNA, the CDR3 is TGTGCCTGGAGGGGGGGAGCTGAAGCTTTCTTT. Together with reference TRBV30 and TRBJ1-1, the CDR3 gives the full variable domain: SQTIHQWPATLVQPVGSPLSLECTVEGTSNPNLYWYRQAAGRGLQLLFYSVGIGQISSEVPQNLSASRPQDRQFILSSKKLLLSDSGFYLCAWRGGAEAFFGQGTRLTVV.

This chain joins TRBV7-2 and TRBJ2-1, with 7 bases that match TRBD1. CDR3 size: 14 residues. Germline V gene sequence: CDR1 SGHTA, CDR2 FQGNSA. J lost 7 bases, V lost 8 bases, and 11 bases had no gene match. CDR3 nucleotide sequence: TGTGCCAGCGGGGGACAGACTGGTGTAAATGAGCAGTTCTTC. Residues: CASGGQTGVNEQFF.

The DNA of the CDR3 is TGTGCCAGCACCCGGGACAGGGAGGGCACTGAAGCTTTCTTT. Its translation is CASTRDREGTEAFF. V and J are TRBV18 and TRBJ1-1, with 9 bases fitting TRBD1. V trimming: 8 bases; J trimming: 4 bases; junction bases outside the gene matches: 8. The germline V gene has CDR1 KGHSH and CDR2 LQKENI. There are 14 residues in the CDR3.

This chain joins TRBV7-2 and TRBJ2-1; D is possibly TRBD1 (6 bases). Germline V lookup: CDR1 SGHTA, CDR2 FQGNSA. The CDR3 is made up of 15 amino acids. V was cut by 1 base and J by 1 base, with 8 bases left in between. DNA of the CDR3: TGTGCCAGCAGCTTAGGCAGGGGATCCTACAATGAGCAGTTCTTC. Its translation: CASSLGRGSYNEQFF. Supplemented by reference TRBV7-2 and TRBJ2-1, the full variable domain reads GAGVSQSPSNKVTEKGKDVELRCDPISGHTALYWYRQSLGQGLEFLIYFQGNSAPDKSGLPSDRFSAERTGGSVSTLTIQRTQQEDSAVYLCASSLGRGSYNEQFFGPGTRLTVL.

V usage is TRBV2 and J usage is TRBJ2-3; unclear D gene. CDR1 and CDR2 (germline): SNHLY, FYNNEI. This CDR3 comprises 14 residues. Between the trimmed V and J ends, which lost 2 bases and 4 bases, there was a span of 10 bases. The CDR3 protein is CASSEIGVADTQYF. CDR3 nucleotide sequence: TGTGCCAGCAGTGAAATTGGGGTAGCAGATACGCAGTATTTT.

V usage is TRBV15 and J usage is TRBJ1-1; 7 bases fit TRBD1. Germline V gene sequence: CDR1 LNHNV, CDR2 YYDKDF (reference sequence). V shed 1 base, J shed 5 bases, and the junction held 7 bases outside the gene matches. CDR3 length: 15 residues. The DNA for the CDR3 is TGTGCCACCAGCAGAGTTGAGGGGGCGGGAACTGAAGCTTTCTTT. Protein: CATSRVEGAGTEAFF.

The V and J genes are TRBV29-1 and TRBJ1-2; D is unclear. Per germline, CDR1 SQVTM and CDR2 ANQGSEA. With 5 bases removed from V and 2 bases from J, the gap between germline ends came to 9 bases. The CDR3 is 12 residues long. CDR3 DNA: TGCAGCGTTAAAGCCGAGAACTATGGCTACACCTTC. It is translated as CSVKAENYGYTF. Variable domain in full (rest from reference TRBV29-1 and TRBJ1-2): SAVISQKPSRDICQRGTSLTIQCQVDSQVTMMFWYRQQPGQSLTLIATANQGSEATYESGFVIDKFPISRPNLTFSTLTVSNMSPEDSSIYLCSVKAENYGYTFGSGTRLTVV.

This chain links TRBV6-1 with TRBJ2-7; D gene ambiguous. Germline V gene data show CDR1 as MNHNS and CDR2 as SASEGT. The CDR3 extends over 13 amino acids. The germline V and J ends were trimmed by 2 bases and 3 bases, with 8 bases remaining between them. The CDR3 spells CASSESRFYEQYF. The CDR3 coding sequence is TGTGCCAGCAGTGAAAGCAGATTCTACGAGCAGTACTTC.

In this sample, this clone turned up a few times. This chain links TRBV5-4 with TRBJ2-5; 8 nucleotides line up with TRBD2. The J segment lost 2 bases and the V segment lost 3 bases, leaving 3 bases of the junction unmatched. This CDR3 is 14 amino acids long. CDR1 is SGHNT, CDR2 YYREEE, per germline (reference sequence). This chain's CDR3 is CASSSAGAQETQYF. The CDR3 region has the DNA TGTGCCAGCAGCTCAGCGGGGGCGCAAGAGACCCAGTACTTC. Complete variable domain (other parts from reference TRBV5-4 and TRBJ2-5): ETGVTQSPTHLIKTRGQQVTLRCSSQSGHNTVSWYQQALGQGPQFIFQYYREEENGRGNFPPRFSGLQFPNYSSELNVNALELDDSALYLCASSSAGAQETQYFGPGTRLLVL.

V gene TRBV7-3 combines with J gene TRBJ2-2; TRBD1 is a possible D gene (6 bases). Trimming left V 6 bases short and J 1 base short, with 9 bases between. There are 14 residues in the CDR3. The germline V gene has CDR1 SGHTA and CDR2 FQGTGA. Written as DNA, the CDR3 is TGTGCCAGCAGGGTGGACAGGAACACCGGGGAGCTGTTTTTT. It specifies CASRVDRNTGELFF.